A single sample is the source of the 4 T cell receptor beta chains below, sequenced in a study of PD-1 blockade in mismatch repair-deficient tumors. Profiling relied on immunoSEQ multiplex PCR, and the TCRdb table lists in-frame clones only, not all of them. Counted here are 90,000 to 120,000 clones, 65% to 85% occurring once; the ten biggest clones make up roughly 6.3%. The material was peripheral blood, obtained 36 weeks after starting pembrolizumab. The receptors shown here come from an adult with mismatch repair-deficient cancer.

The chain couples TRBV6-6 to TRBJ2-7; TRBD2 matches 8 bases. Per the germline V gene, CDR1 is MNHNY and CDR2 is SVGAGI (reference sequence). The trim removed 7 bases at V and 1 base at J, leaving 9 bases unmatched. The CDR3 totals 15 residues. The CDR3 coding sequence is TGTGCCAGCACAGGTCCAAGCGGGAGATCCTACGAGCAGTACTTC. This sequence encodes CASTGPSGRSYEQYF.

V usage is TRBV19 and J usage is TRBJ2-1, with 11 bases matching TRBD2. This CDR3 comprises 16 residues. The junction had 10 bases not matched to a gene; V was cut back by 5 bases and J by 7 bases. Germline CDR1 is LNHDA and CDR2 is SQIVND (reference sequence). The CDR3 protein is CASSPTSGILGNEQFF. CDR3 bases: TGTGCCAGTAGTCCGACTAGCGGGATACTGGGGAATGAGCAGTTCTTC.

The chain couples TRBV5-5 to TRBJ2-1; a possible D gene is TRBD1 (5 bases). CDR3 size: 14 residues. Trimming pared 0 bases from V and 8 bases from J, leaving 12 bases between. Germline V CDR1 and CDR2: SGHKS, YYEKEE (reference sequence). The chain's CDR3 is CASSLVGFRDEQFF. The CDR3 nucleotides are TGTGCCAGCAGCTTGGTCGGGTTCAGGGATGAGCAGTTCTTC.

The rearrangement links TRBV27 to TRBJ1-4; weak D call: TRBD1 (6 bases). Per the germline V gene, CDR1 is MNHEY and CDR2 is SMNVEV (reference sequence). This CDR3 is built from 14 residues. V dropped 8 bases and J dropped 8 bases, with 18 bases sitting between them. The CDR3 here is CASAPGGDWEKLFF. CDR3 coding DNA: TGTGCCAGCGCCCCCGGGGGCGATTGGGAAAAACTGTTTTTT.